One sample yielded the 28 T cell receptor beta chains listed below, sequenced in a study of blood T cell repertoires in COVID-19 (dated by TCRdb to about 2020). The protocol used for the library was the immunoSEQ multiplex PCR assay. The clones in this table, taken by TCRdb from immuneACCESS, are in-frame only. Not every clone is retained; where verified, under half of the shortfall comes from an unresolved V gene, and the cause of the rest is unknown. The sample records about 46,000 clones, roughly nine tenths of which are singletons. The top ten clones comprise under 20% of the sample. The specimen was peripheral blood. All receptors come from an older man with active COVID-19.

V is TRBV9 and J is TRBJ2-3; D possibly corresponds to TRBD1 (6 bases). CDR3 size: 14 residues. Between the trimmed V and J ends, which lost 6 bases and 2 bases, there was a span of 13 bases. Germline CDR1 and CDR2: SGDLS and YYNGEE. As DNA, the CDR3 is TGTGCCAGCAACTGGGGGCCCTCCACAGATACGCAGTATTTT. Encoded protein: CASNWGPSTDTQYF.

The chain has TRBV24-1 and TRBJ2-1; D might be TRBD1 (5 bases). The ends were cut back, 7 bases at V and 7 bases at J, with 16 bases in the middle. Germline lookup yields CDR1 KGHDR and CDR2 SFDVKD. There are 14 residues in the CDR3. CDR3 DNA sequence: TGTGCCACCAGGGACACCTTACCTGGGAATGAGCAGTTCTTC. This sequence encodes CATRDTLPGNEQFF.

This sequence joins TRBV18 and TRBJ2-7; 7 bases are shared with TRBD1. Germline assignment: CDR1 KGHSH and CDR2 LQKENI. The trim removed 4 bases at V and 6 bases at J, leaving 6 bases unmatched. The CDR3 runs 13 residues. CDR3 bases: TGTGCCAGCTCACGGGACAGCGAGTCCGAGCAGTACTTC. As protein: CASSRDSESEQYF.

CDR3 sequence (DNA): TGTGCTAGTGCCCCTCGCGTACAACTATCCTACAATGAGCAGTTCTTC. Translation gives CASAPRVQLSYNEQFF. The rearrangement uses TRBV12-5 and TRBJ2-1, with D unresolved. The CDR3 spans 16 residues. Germline CDR1 is LGHNT and CDR2 is FRNRAP. V gave up 7 bases and J gave up 1 base, with 17 bases separating them.

This clone has only one observation. The chain's CDR3 is CASSASGTGGAYEQYF. The CDR3 region has the DNA TGTGCCAGCAGCGCTTCGGGGACAGGGGGTGCCTACGAGCAGTACTTC. The chain employs TRBV7-6 and TRBJ2-7; TRBD1 aligns across 11 bases. Per the germline V gene, CDR1 is SGHVS and CDR2 is FNYEAQ. V gave up 5 bases and J gave up 2 bases; unmatched junction bases: 8. This CDR3 has 16 amino acids.

The rearrangement links TRBV18 to TRBJ2-1; 8 bases line up with TRBD2. The CDR3 consists of 16 residues. V was pared by 0 bases and J by 8 bases, with 9 bases of the junction left unmatched. Germline CDR1 and CDR2: KGHSH and LQKENI. As DNA, the CDR3 is TGTGCCAGCTCACCACCGGTGAGCGGGAGCTTTGATGAGCAGTTCTTC. It specifies CASSPPVSGSFDEQFF.

The chain combines TRBV6-5 with TRBJ2-5; TRBD2 matches at 9 bases. From germline, CDR1 is MNHEY and CDR2 SVGAGI. CDR3 length: 16 amino acids. V dropped 0 bases and J dropped 5; count of bases not matched to a gene: 7. CDR3 nucleotide sequence: TGTGCCAGCAGTTACTCCCGGCGGGGGGGCCGGGAGACCCAGTACTTC. Residues: CASSYSRRGGRETQYF.

This chain joins TRBV18 and TRBJ1-1; TRBD1 agrees at 9 bases. The trim removed 3 bases at V and 1 base at J, leaving 6 bases unmatched. The germline V gene encodes CDR1 KGHSH and CDR2 LQKENI. This CDR3 is 16 amino acids long. CDR3 in amino acids: CASSPAGTGRNTEAFF. CDR3 nucleotides: TGTGCCAGCTCACCTGCCGGGACAGGGAGGAACACTGAAGCTTTCTTT.

This clone appeared once. The chain carries TRBV6-2 or TRBV6-3 and TRBJ2-7, with D unclear. Germline CDR1 is MNHEY and CDR2 is SVGEGT. The V end was cut by 2 bases, the J end by 4 bases, with 6 bases between. The CDR3 contains 12 residues. The CDR3 is CASSYPPYEQYF. The DNA of the CDR3 is TGTGCCAGCAGTTACCCCCCGTACGAGCAGTACTTC.

The chain links TRBV18 to TRBJ2-5; 7 bases fit TRBD1. The CDR3 covers 17 residues. Germline V gene data show CDR1 as KGHSH and CDR2 as LQKENI. Trimming at V came to 2 bases and at J to 5 bases, leaving 14 bases not matched to a gene. In nucleotides, the CDR3 is TGTGCCAGCTCACCAAGGCCCCCGGGACAGCGGACGGAGACCCAGTACTTC. It yields the protein CASSPRPPGQRTETQYF.

The chain uses TRBV9 and TRBJ2-3, with 8 nucleotides matching TRBD2. Germline values: CDR1 SGDLS, CDR2 YYNGEE. This CDR3 is built from 16 residues. With 4 bases clipped from V and 0 bases from J, the junction kept 7 bases outside the gene matches. The CDR3: CASSPTRGASTDTQYF. CDR3 nucleotides: TGTGCCAGCAGCCCAACGCGGGGGGCTAGCACAGATACGCAGTATTTT. Using reference TRBV9 and TRBJ2-3 for the parts outside the CDR3, the full variable domain is DSGVTQTPKHLITATGQRVTLRCSPRSGDLSVYWYQQSLDQGLQFLIQYYNGEERAKGNILERFSAQQFPDLHSELNLSSLELGDSALYFCASSPTRGASTDTQYFGPGTRLTVL.

The sample holds a few counts of this clone. Here the CDR3 DNA reads TGCGCCAGCAGCTTGCGTCAGGGCCCCGCTGAAGCTTTCTTT. This codes for CASSLRQGPAEAFF. This sequence joins TRBV5-1 and TRBJ1-1, with a weak D call TRBD1 (5 bases). Per germline, CDR1 SGHRS and CDR2 YFSETQ. The CDR3 spans 14 residues. With 1 base removed from V and 6 bases from J, the gap between germline ends came to 13 bases.

The chain carries TRBV6-6 and TRBJ1-5; 9 bases fit TRBD1. Germline V CDR1 and CDR2: MNHNY, SVGAGI (reference sequence). J gave up 7 bases and V 10 bases, and 11 bases lay outside the gene matches. This CDR3 has 14 amino acids. The DNA for the CDR3 is TGTGCCACCAAACCGGGACAGGGTCCCCAGCCCCAGCATTTT. Translated, it gives CATKPGQGPQPQHF.

The table lists this clone with a count of one. The chain employs TRBV7-2 and TRBJ2-7, with 8 bases lining up with TRBD1. This CDR3 contains 13 residues. V shed 5 bases, J shed 5 bases, and the junction held 5 bases outside the gene matches. Germline CDR1 is SGHTA and CDR2 is FQGNSA. The CDR3 loop is CASSPDRGHEQYF. In DNA form, the CDR3 reads TGTGCCAGCAGCCCAGACAGGGGCCACGAGCAGTACTTC.

Points on this clone: One end of the junction does not line up with germline, which may come from a read error. The chain recombines TRBV6-6 with TRBJ1-3; D remains ambiguous. The germline V gene encodes CDR1 MNHNY and CDR2 SVGAGI (reference sequence). CDR3 length: 14 residues. The CDR3 is CASRYHGSGNTIYF. The DNA for the CDR3 is TGTGCCAGCAGATACCACGGGTCTGGAAATACCATATATTTT.

Details on this clone: Compared with germline, one end of the junction differs, possibly owing to a read error. The V and J genes are TRBV7-7 and TRBJ2-2, with a weak D call TRBD1 (6 bases). CDR1 is SSHAT, CDR2 FNYEAQ, per germline (reference sequence). The length of the CDR3 is 16 residues. CDR3 in DNA: TGTGCTAGCAGCTTAGCGTCAGGGGTCGGGACCGGGGAGCTGTTTTTT. Its translation is CASSLASGVGTGELFF.

V and J are TRBV6-5 and TRBJ1-3; 8 bases line up with TRBD1. Per germline, CDR1 MNHEY and CDR2 SVGAGI. The CDR3 spans 14 residues. The junction had 2 bases not matched to a gene; V was cut back by 5 bases and J by 2 bases. The CDR3 region is CASSNRGAGNTIYF. The CDR3 DNA reads TGTGCCAGCAGTAACAGGGGGGCTGGAAACACCATATATTTT.

The chain is built from TRBV7-8 and TRBJ1-5; D is unclear. CDR1 is SGHVS and CDR2 is FQNEAQ in the germline V gene. The CDR3 contains 15 residues. Trimming removed 5 bases from V and 1 base from J, with 12 bases in between. For the CDR3, the DNA is TGTGCCAGCAGCCCCGGGAGATCAAGCAATCAGCCCCAGCATTTT. Translating it yields CASSPGRSSNQPQHF. The full variable domain, its missing parts supplied by reference TRBV7-8 and TRBJ1-5, is GAGVSQSPRYKVAKRGQDVALRCDPISGHVSLFWYQQALGQGPEFLTYFQNEAQLDKSGLPSDRFFAERPEGSVSTLKIQRTQQEDSAVYLCASSPGRSSNQPQHFGDGTRLSIL.

This sequence joins TRBV10-3 and TRBJ1-5; D remains unclear. The CDR3 totals 13 residues. Germline CDR1 reads ENHRY; CDR2 reads SYGVKD. The V gene lost 8 bases and the J gene lost 5 bases, with 13 bases spanning the gap. CDR3 nucleotide sequence: TGTGCCATCGCGGGCACATATGATCAGCCCCAGCATTTT. Amino acids: CAIAGTYDQPQHF.

This clone has a single count. The chain employs TRBV19 and TRBJ1-2; D possibly corresponds to TRBD1 (5 bases). Per germline, CDR1 LNHDA and CDR2 SQIVND (reference sequence). Trimming removed 3 bases at V and 2 bases at J, with 19 bases between. The length of the CDR3 is 17 residues. The CDR3 spells CASSIPGMDFSNYGYTF. The CDR3 DNA reads TGTGCCAGTAGTATTCCAGGGATGGATTTTAGCAACTATGGCTACACCTTC.

This sequence joins TRBV6-5 and TRBJ2-3; D is undetermined. Germline V CDR1 and CDR2: MNHEY, SVGAGI. Deletions cut 0 bases from V and 14 bases from J, with 12 bases between. The CDR3 is 12 amino acids. CDR3 DNA sequence: TGTGCCAGCAGTTACTCGAGATCGATCTGGTATTTT. It yields the protein CASSYSRSIWYF.

The genes are TRBV25-1 and TRBJ1-6; D remains unclear. Trimming shortened V by 3 bases and J by 0 bases, and 15 bases separated the two germline ends. This CDR3 comprises 18 residues. CDR1 MGHDK and CDR2 SYGVNS come from the germline V gene. CDR3 in DNA: TGTGCCAGCAGTGACAAAGTTGGGAGGAGCTCCTATAATTCACCCCTCCACTTT. This translates into CASSDKVGRSSYNSPLHF.

The rearrangement joins TRBV3-1 (or the pseudogene TRBV3-2) to TRBJ2-1, with D possibly being TRBD2 (5 bases). CDR1 is LGHDT and CDR2 is YNNKEL in the germline V gene (reference sequence). The V end was cut by 1 base, the J end by 7 bases, with 14 bases between. CDR3 length: 15 amino acids. The DNA for the CDR3 is TGTGCCAGCAGCCAAGGTACTAGTTTGGTAAATGAGCAGTTCTTC. Its translation: CASSQGTSLVNEQFF.

J is TRBJ1-1 and V is TRBV5-1; tentatively, D is TRBD1 (6 bases). Trimming shortened V by 4 bases and J by 1 base, and 8 bases separated the two germline ends. Germline CDR1 and CDR2: SGHRS and YFSETQ. This CDR3 has 13 amino acids. The CDR3 coding sequence is TGCGCCAGCAGCCGAGGGGGGAACACTGAAGCTTTCTTT. Translation: CASSRGGNTEAFF.

The V and J genes are TRBV9 and TRBJ2-5, with a weak D call TRBD1 (5 bases). V lost 0 bases and J 5 bases, leaving 20 bases between the germline ends. This CDR3 is 17 amino acids long. Germline-derived CDR1 and CDR2 are SGDLS and YYNGEE. The CDR3 nucleotides are TGTGCCAGCAGCGTAGGAATTGGGGCTATTGACCCGGAGACCCAGTACTTC. The encoded protein is CASSVGIGAIDPETQYF. Full variable domain (remainder filled in from reference TRBV9 and TRBJ2-5): DSGVTQTPKHLITATGQRVTLRCSPRSGDLSVYWYQQSLDQGLQFLIQYYNGEERAKGNILERFSAQQFPDLHSELNLSSLELGDSALYFCASSVGIGAIDPETQYFGPGTRLLVL.

The chain is built from TRBV6-5 and TRBJ2-7; a weak D match, TRBD2 (5 bases). Germline CDR1 and CDR2: MNHEY and SVGAGI. V was pared by 2 bases and J by 3 bases, with 8 bases between. The CDR3 spans 13 residues. DNA of the CDR3: TGTGCCAGCAGTTACAGGACTCACTACGAGCAGTACTTC. The encoded protein is CASSYRTHYEQYF.

This clone was seen a handful of times. V and J are TRBV7-2 and TRBJ2-3, with a tentative D call TRBD2 (7 bases). The CDR3 runs to 13 residues. Trimming took off 4 bases at V and 6 bases at J, with 11 bases between the two ends. CDR1 SGHTA and CDR2 FQGNSA come from the germline V gene. The CDR3 sequence: CASSSGRGDTQYF. CDR3 nucleotide sequence: TGTGCCAGCAGCTCTGGGAGGGGGGATACGCAGTATTTT.

V is TRBV6-5 and J is TRBJ2-5; TRBD2 might be the D (6 bases). The CDR3 consists of 15 residues. Trimming took 0 bases from V and 5 from J, leaving 13 bases between them. CDR1 MNHEY and CDR2 SVGAGI come from the germline V gene. CDR3 bases: TGTGCCAGCAGTTACTCGGGGGGTAGTTGGGAGACCCAGTACTTC. It yields the protein CASSYSGGSWETQYF.